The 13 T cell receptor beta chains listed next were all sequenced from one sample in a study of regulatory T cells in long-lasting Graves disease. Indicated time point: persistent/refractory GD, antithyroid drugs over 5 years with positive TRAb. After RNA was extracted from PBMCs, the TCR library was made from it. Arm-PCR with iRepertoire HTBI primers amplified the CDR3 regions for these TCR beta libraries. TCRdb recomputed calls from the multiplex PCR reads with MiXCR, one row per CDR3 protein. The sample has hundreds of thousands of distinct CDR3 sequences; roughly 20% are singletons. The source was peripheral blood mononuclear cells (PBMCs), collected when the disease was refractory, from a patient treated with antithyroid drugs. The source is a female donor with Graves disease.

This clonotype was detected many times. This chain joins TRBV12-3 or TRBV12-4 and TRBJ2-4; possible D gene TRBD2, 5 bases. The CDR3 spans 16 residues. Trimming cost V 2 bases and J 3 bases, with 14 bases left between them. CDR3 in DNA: TGTGCCAGCAGTTTAAGTTCTTACGGGGACAAAAACATTCAGTACTTC. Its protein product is CASSLSSYGDKNIQYF.

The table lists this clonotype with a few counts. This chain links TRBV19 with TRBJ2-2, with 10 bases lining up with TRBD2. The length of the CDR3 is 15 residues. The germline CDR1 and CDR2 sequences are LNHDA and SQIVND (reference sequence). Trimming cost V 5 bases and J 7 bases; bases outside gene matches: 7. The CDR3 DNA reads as TGTGCCAGTAGTCCAGCGGGAGGGCCAATCGGGGAGCTGTTTTTT. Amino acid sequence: CASSPAGGPIGELFF.

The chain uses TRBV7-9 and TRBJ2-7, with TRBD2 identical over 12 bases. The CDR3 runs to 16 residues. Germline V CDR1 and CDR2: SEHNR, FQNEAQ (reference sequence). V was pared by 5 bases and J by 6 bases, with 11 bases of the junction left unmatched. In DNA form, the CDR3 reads TGTGCCAGCAGCGTAGGCCTAGCGGGAGGGGGGACCGAGCAGTACTTC. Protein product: CASSVGLAGGGTEQYF.

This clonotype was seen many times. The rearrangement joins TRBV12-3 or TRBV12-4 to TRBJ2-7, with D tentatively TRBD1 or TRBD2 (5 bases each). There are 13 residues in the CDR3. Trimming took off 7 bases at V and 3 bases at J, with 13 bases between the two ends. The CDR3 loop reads CASTPPGGYEQYF. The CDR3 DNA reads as TGTGCCAGCACCCCCCCTGGGGGCTACGAGCAGTACTTC.

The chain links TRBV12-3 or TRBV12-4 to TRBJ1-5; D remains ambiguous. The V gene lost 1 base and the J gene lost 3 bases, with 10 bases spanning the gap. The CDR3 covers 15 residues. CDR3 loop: CASSLVPLVNQPQHF. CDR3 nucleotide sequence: TGTGCCAGCAGTTTAGTGCCCTTGGTCAATCAGCCCCAGCATTTT.

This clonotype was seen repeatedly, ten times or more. The DNA of the CDR3 is TGTGCCAGCAGTTCGGGACTCCGCTACACCTTC. Residues: CASSSGLRYTF. The chain combines TRBV12-3 or TRBV12-4 with TRBJ1-2; weak D call: TRBD1 (5 bases). The CDR3 totals 11 residues. V lost 4 bases to trimming and J lost 9 bases, with 9 bases between them.

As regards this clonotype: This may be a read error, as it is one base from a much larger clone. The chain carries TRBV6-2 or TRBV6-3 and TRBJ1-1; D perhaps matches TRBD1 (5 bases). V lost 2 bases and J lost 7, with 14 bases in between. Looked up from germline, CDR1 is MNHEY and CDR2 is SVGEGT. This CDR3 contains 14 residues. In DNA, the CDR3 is TGTGCCAGCAGTTACGCTGGGGCAGCCAGTGAAGCTTTCTTT. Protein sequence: CASSYAGAASEAFF.

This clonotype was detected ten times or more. As DNA, the CDR3 is TGTGCCAGCAGCTCCAAGGTCCTAGCGGGAGGGCCTTACTCCTACGAGCAGTACTTC. Its protein product is CASSSKVLAGGPYSYEQYF. The V call is TRBV7-3, the J call TRBJ2-7; TRBD2 agrees at 12 bases. V trimming: 4 bases; J trimming: 0 bases; junction bases outside the gene matches: 13. Germline V gene lookup returns CDR1 SGHTA and CDR2 FQGTGA. This CDR3 spans 19 amino acids.

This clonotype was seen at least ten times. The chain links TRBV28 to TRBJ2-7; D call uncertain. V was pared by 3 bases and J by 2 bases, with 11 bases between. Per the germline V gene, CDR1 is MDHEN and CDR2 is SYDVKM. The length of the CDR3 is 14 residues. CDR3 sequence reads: CASSFRHFPYEQYF. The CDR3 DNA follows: TGTGCCAGCAGTTTCCGACACTTTCCCTACGAGCAGTACTTC.

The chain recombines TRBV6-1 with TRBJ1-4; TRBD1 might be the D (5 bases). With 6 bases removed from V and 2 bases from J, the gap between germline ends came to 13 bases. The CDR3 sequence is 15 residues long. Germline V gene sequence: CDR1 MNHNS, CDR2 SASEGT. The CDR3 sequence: CASSRGTATNEKLFF. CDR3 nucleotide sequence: TGTGCCAGCAGCCGCGGGACGGCTACTAATGAAAAACTGTTTTTT.

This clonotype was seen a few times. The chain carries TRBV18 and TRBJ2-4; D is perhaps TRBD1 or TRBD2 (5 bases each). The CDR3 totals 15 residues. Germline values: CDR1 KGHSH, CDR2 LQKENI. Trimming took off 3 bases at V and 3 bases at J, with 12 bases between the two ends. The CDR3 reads CASSPDRGYKNIQYF. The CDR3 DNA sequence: TGTGCCAGCTCACCCGATCGGGGCTACAAAAACATTCAGTACTTC.

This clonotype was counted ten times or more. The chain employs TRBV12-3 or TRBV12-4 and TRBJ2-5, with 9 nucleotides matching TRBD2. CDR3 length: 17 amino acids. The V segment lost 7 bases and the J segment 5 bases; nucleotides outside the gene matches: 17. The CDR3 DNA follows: TGTGCCAGCAACGAAAGCGGAGGCGGGAGGGCCGGGGAGACCCAGTACTTC. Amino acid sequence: CASNESGGGRAGETQYF.

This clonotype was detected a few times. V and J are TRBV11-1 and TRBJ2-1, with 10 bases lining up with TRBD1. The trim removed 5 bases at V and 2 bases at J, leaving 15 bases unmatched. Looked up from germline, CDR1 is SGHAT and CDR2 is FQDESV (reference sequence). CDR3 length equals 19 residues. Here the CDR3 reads CASSHKGQGSIGAYNEQFF. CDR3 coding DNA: TGTGCCAGCAGCCACAAGGGACAGGGGAGTATTGGGGCCTACAATGAGCAGTTCTTC.